The 20 T cell receptor beta chains listed next were all sequenced from one sample in a study of T cells in Graves' hyperthyroidism and ophthalmopathy. RNA transcripts gave rise to amplified TCR beta CDR3 regions. First-round RT-PCR with HTBI primers amplified the TCR CDR3 region. TCRdb re-analysed the multiplex PCR reads in MiXCR, keeping a single row per CDR3 protein. This sample has over 400,000 distinct CDR3 sequences, with 14% to 15% found just once. Sequences were obtained from blood. The receptors here all came from a man younger than 35 with Graves' ophthalmopathy.

This clonotype turned up a few times. The chain joins TRBV9 to TRBJ1-1, with D unresolved. The CDR3 has 13 amino acids. CDR1 SGDLS and CDR2 YYNGEE come from the germline V gene. Trimming took off 0 bases at V and 7 bases at J, with 10 bases between the two ends. The CDR3 region has the DNA TGTGCCAGCAGCGTAGCTTTGGCAGATGAAGCTTTCTTT. Its protein product is CASSVALADEAFF.

This clonotype showed up many times. V is TRBV5-5 and J is TRBJ2-7; possibly TRBD2 for D (6 bases). V lost 0 bases to trimming and J lost 5 bases, with 12 bases between them. Germline values: CDR1 SGHKS, CDR2 YYEKEE (reference sequence). The length of the CDR3 is 14 residues. CDR3 amino acids: CASSLAGAAHEQYF. CDR3 bases: TGTGCCAGCAGCTTGGCGGGAGCGGCCCACGAGCAGTACTTC.

This clonotype was counted only a few times. The chain recombines TRBV9 with TRBJ1-5; D remains unclear. CDR1 is SGDLS and CDR2 is YYNGEE in the germline V gene. This CDR3 region has 15 residues. V lost 0 bases and J lost 0, with 7 bases in between. The CDR3 protein is CASSVGGNSNQPQHF. CDR3 nucleotides: TGTGCCAGCAGCGTAGGAGGGAATAGCAATCAGCCCCAGCATTTT.

This clonotype was counted at least ten times. The chain is built from TRBV2 and TRBJ1-1; D remains unclear. This CDR3 spans 13 amino acids. The germline V and J ends were trimmed by 5 bases and 9 bases, with 16 bases remaining between them. Germline V lookup: CDR1 SNHLY, CDR2 FYNNEI. CDR3 sequence: CASSPGPDLKAFF. The CDR3 region has the DNA TGTGCCAGCAGTCCCGGGCCGGATCTTAAAGCTTTCTTT.

This clonotype was seen many times. The chain has TRBV27 and TRBJ1-5; the D gene is possibly TRBD1 (6 bases). Trimming removed 5 bases at V and 7 bases at J, with 12 bases between. The CDR3 spans 13 residues. CDR1 is MNHEY and CDR2 is SMNVEV in the germline V gene (reference sequence). CDR3 DNA sequence: TGTGCCAGCAGTCCAAAGGGGGGCCAGCCCCAGCATTTT. Its protein product is CASSPKGGQPQHF.

This clonotype was detected ten times or more. The chain is built from TRBV7-9 and TRBJ1-1; D not resolved. The ends were cut back, 7 bases at V and 5 bases at J, with 14 bases in the middle. The V gene's germline CDR1 is SEHNR and CDR2 FQNEAQ (reference sequence). CDR3 size: 13 residues. The CDR3, as DNA: TGTGCCAGCAAAGAGGGCGTGGAAACTGAAGCTTTCTTT. Translated, it gives CASKEGVETEAFF.

This clonotype was recorded at least ten times. This rearrangement joins TRBV6-5 to TRBJ2-4; D gene unclear. Germline V lookup: CDR1 MNHEY, CDR2 SVGAGI. The CDR3 is 16 amino acids. V shed 2 bases and J shed 0 bases, with 11 bases lying between them. The CDR3 DNA reads as TGTGCCAGCAGTTACATGGCATCGGCAGCCAAAAACATTCAGTACTTC. Its translation is CASSYMASAAKNIQYF.

This clonotype showed up just a few times. The chain has TRBV19 and TRBJ1-3; D may be TRBD1 (6 bases). In germline, CDR1 is LNHDA, CDR2 SQIVND (reference sequence). This CDR3 spans 18 amino acids. Trimming removed 5 bases at V and 0 bases at J, with 20 bases between. The CDR3 spells CASSSYEGTGSSGNTIYF. CDR3 bases: TGTGCCAGTAGTTCCTATGAGGGTACAGGGAGCTCTGGAAACACCATATATTTT.

This clonotype was recorded at least ten times. The rearrangement links TRBV29-1 to TRBJ1-2; 8 bases match TRBD1. The CDR3 sequence is 12 residues long. Germline CDR1 SQVTM, CDR2 ANQGSEA. V was pared by 5 bases and J by 7 bases, with 6 bases of the junction left unmatched. This chain's CDR3 is CSVTGTGIGYTF. CDR3 bases: TGCAGCGTTACCGGGACAGGAATTGGCTACACCTTC.

A word on this clonotype: A single base separates this from a much larger clone, so it may be a read error. The rearrangement uses TRBV7-2 and TRBJ2-1; D tentatively reads TRBD1 or TRBD2 (5 bases each). V lost 4 bases, J lost 7 bases, and 8 bases lay in between. Germline CDR1 and CDR2: SGHTA and FQGNSA. The CDR3 consists of 12 residues. CDR3: CASSSGPNEQFF. CDR3 DNA sequence: TGTGCCAGCAGCTCGGGACCTAATGAGCAGTTCTTC.

In its sample, this clonotype was seen many times. This chain joins TRBV5-1 and TRBJ1-2; a weak D match, TRBD1 (5 bases). The V gene's germline CDR1 is SGHRS and CDR2 YFSETQ. The ends were cut back, 0 bases at V and 8 bases at J, with 11 bases in the middle. The CDR3 loop spans 13 amino acids. The CDR3 coding sequence is TGCGCCAGCAGCTTGGGGACAATGGAGGGCTACACCTTC. Translating it yields CASSLGTMEGYTF.

This clonotype was recorded many times. The chain employs TRBV2 and TRBJ2-7; weak D call: TRBD1 (6 bases). Germline values: CDR1 SNHLY, CDR2 FYNNEI. This CDR3 contains 17 residues. The V end was cut by 6 bases, the J end by 1 base, with 22 bases between. Here the CDR3 DNA reads TGTGCCAGCAGGCCTTACCGGTTTGGGACATTGTCCTACGAGCAGTACTTC. Translation: CASRPYRFGTLSYEQYF.

This clonotype showed up many times. This chain joins TRBV6-5 and TRBJ2-5, with D possibly TRBD1 on 5 matching bases. Trimming cost V 2 bases and J 5 bases, with 9 bases left between them. Germline assignment: CDR1 MNHEY and CDR2 SVGAGI. The CDR3 is made up of 13 amino acids. CDR3 coding DNA: TGTGCCAGCAGTTACAGGGGAAGGGAGACCCAGTACTTC. It yields the protein CASSYRGRETQYF.

This clonotype has ten or more counts. CDR3 protein: CASSGTAQETQYF. CDR3 in DNA: TGTGCCAGCAGTGGGACAGCACAAGAGACCCAGTACTTC. The chain combines TRBV6-1 with TRBJ2-5; tentative D call: TRBD1 (6 bases). V was cut by 4 bases and J by 2 bases, with 8 bases left in between. Germline lookup yields CDR1 MNHNS and CDR2 SASEGT. This CDR3 has 13 residues.

The rearrangement joins TRBV9 to TRBJ2-1, with 7 bases that match TRBD1. The CDR3 length is 15 residues. Losses at the gene ends were 3 bases for V and 2 bases for J; bases not matched to a gene: 5. The germline V gene has CDR1 SGDLS and CDR2 YYNGEE. The CDR3 spells CASSDDRVTYNEQFF. The CDR3 region has the DNA TGTGCCAGCAGCGACGACAGGGTGACCTACAATGAGCAGTTCTTC. The full variable domain, its missing parts supplied by reference TRBV9 and TRBJ2-1, is DSGVTQTPKHLITATGQRVTLRCSPRSGDLSVYWYQQSLDQGLQFLIQYYNGEERAKGNILERFSAQQFPDLHSELNLSSLELGDSALYFCASSDDRVTYNEQFFGPGTRLTVL.

This clonotype was picked up a small number of times. The chain has TRBV10-3 and TRBJ2-1, with 14 positions matching TRBD2. V lost 2 bases and J lost 0; bases outside the gene matches: 12. CDR3 size: 21 residues. The V gene's germline CDR1 is ENHRY and CDR2 SYGVKD. The CDR3 spells CAISEASGLAGALGSYNEQFF. The CDR3 DNA is TGTGCCATCAGTGAGGCGTCGGGACTAGCGGGGGCCTTGGGCTCCTACAATGAGCAGTTCTTC.

This clonotype was seen repeatedly, ten times or more. This sequence joins TRBV20-1 and TRBJ2-1; tentative D call: TRBD1 (6 bases). V dropped 7 bases and J dropped 3 bases, with 13 bases sitting between them. Germline V gene sequence: CDR1 DFQATT, CDR2 SNEGSKA (reference sequence). The CDR3 loop spans 13 amino acids. CDR3 region: CSVGRGDYNEQFF. The CDR3 DNA reads TGCAGTGTCGGCAGGGGAGACTACAATGAGCAGTTCTTC.

This clonotype appeared a few times. This chain connects TRBV29-1 to TRBJ1-2; D is perhaps TRBD1 (5 bases). The CDR3 spans 12 residues. Germline V gives CDR1 SQVTM, CDR2 ANQGSEA. Trimming removed 7 bases at V and 4 bases at J, with 13 bases between. This chain's CDR3 is CSAQDPSYGYTF. The CDR3 region has the DNA TGCAGCGCACAGGATCCTTCCTATGGCTACACCTTC.

This clonotype was seen a handful of times. This chain connects TRBV6-1 to TRBJ1-4; no definite D call. V dropped 6 bases and J dropped 4 bases, with 6 bases sitting between them. Germline assignment: CDR1 MNHNS and CDR2 SASEGT. This CDR3 is built from 12 residues. In DNA form, the CDR3 reads TGTGCCAGCAGCACCCTTAATGAAAAACTGTTTTTT. Translation gives CASSTLNEKLFF.

The chain combines TRBV19 with TRBJ1-2; the match to TRBD1 covers 7 bases. Germline lookup yields CDR1 LNHDA and CDR2 SQIVND (reference sequence). The CDR3 covers 12 residues. The trim removed 6 bases at V and 2 bases at J, leaving 0 bases unmatched. CDR3 residues: CASRGQNYGYTF. CDR3 coding DNA: TGTGCCAGTAGGGGACAGAACTATGGCTACACCTTC.